The 3 T cell receptor beta chains presented below share a single source sample, sequenced in a study of shared clonotypes between healthy human individuals. TCRdb's copy holds only in-frame clones and misses some; the assay was immunoSEQ multiplex PCR. The sample includes some 1 million clones, about 70% of them seen just once. The sequenced sample consisted of memory CD4+ T cells sorted from blood. As for subset: CD45RA-negative fraction. These receptors were taken from a man aged 18 to 29 in good health.

The chain combines TRBV19 with TRBJ2-7, with 8 bases aligning to TRBD1. Germline lookup yields CDR1 LNHDA and CDR2 SQIVND (reference sequence). Trimming took 3 bases from V and 4 from J; bases not matched to a gene: 8. The CDR3 sequence is 15 residues long. The CDR3: CASSILGTGPYEQYF. Here the CDR3 DNA reads TGTGCCAGTAGTATCCTTGGGACAGGCCCTTACGAGCAGTACTTC.

With regard to this clone: This sequence may be a read error, since a much larger clone differs from it by one base. This rearrangement joins TRBV5-4 to TRBJ1-5, with D maybe TRBD1 (6 bases). Germline CDR1 reads SGHNT; CDR2 reads YYREEE (reference sequence). This CDR3 spans 13 amino acids. Trimming stripped 0 bases from V and 5 bases from J, with 6 bases between. The CDR3 nucleotides are TGTGCCAGCAGCTTGGACAGGGATCAGCCCCAGCATTTT. This sequence encodes CASSLDRDQPQHF.

This clone was seen a few times. This rearrangement joins TRBV10-3 to TRBJ1-1; D might be TRBD1 (5 bases). The ends were cut back, 7 bases at V and 5 bases at J, with 17 bases in the middle. The CDR3 totals 14 residues. The germline V gene has CDR1 ENHRY and CDR2 SYGVKD. The CDR3 coding sequence is TGTGCCATCAAGCGGGGGGAGGGTGCGACTGAAGCTTTCTTT. Amino acid sequence: CAIKRGEGATEAFF.